This is a list of T cell receptor beta chains from one sample in a study of cytomegalovirus exposure and HLA in healthy donors. The protocol was immunoSEQ multiplex PCR, while the TCRdb copy is restricted to in-frame clones and leaves out a portion. The profile shows approximately 170,000 clones, about 71% of them singletons. Material for sequencing was PBMCs. The receptors were sampled from a woman aged 40-49 years in good health and CMV-seropositive. The CDR3 runs from the conserved cysteine through the conserved F or W. A D gene is named only where the DNA matches it firmly. Clone size, where shown, is once, few, many, or a class for clones that have expanded.

cdr3_length	clone_size	v_call	j_call	d_call	cdr3_aa	cdr3_nt
15	few	TRBV4-3	TRBJ1-2	NA	CASSQGLEGSSGYTF	TGCGCCAGCAGCCAAGGGTTGGAGGGATCATCCGGCTACACCTTC
16	once	TRBV12-5	TRBJ2-3	TRBD2	CASGSPVGGAPDTQYF	TGTGCTAGTGGTTCGCCGGTCGGGGGGGCCCCAGATACGCAGTATTTT
13	NA	TRBV6-6	TRBJ1-2	NA	CASSYPYRDGYTF	TGTGCCAGCAGTTACCCATACAGGGATGGCTACACCTTC
13	NA	TRBV19	TRBJ1-1	NA	CASSNGPYTEAFF	TGTGCCAGTAGTAATGGGCCTTACACTGAAGCTTTCTTT
11	NA	TRBV28	TRBJ1-2	NA	CASRSARGYTF	TGTGCCAGCAGATCCGCTCGGGGCTACACCTTC
18	NA	TRBV5-4	TRBJ2-3	NA	CASSLLPPGTRSTDTQYF	TGTGCCAGCAGCTTGTTACCCCCCGGGACACGAAGCACAGATACGCAGTATTTT
14	NA	TRBV18	TRBJ1-5	TRBD1	CASSLGQGNQPQHF	TGTGCCAGCTCGCTAGGACAGGGGAATCAGCCCCAGCATTTT
16	NA	TRBV5-1	TRBJ2-5	TRBD2	CASSLGLAGIQETQYF	TGCGCCAGCAGCTTGGGTCTAGCGGGGATCCAAGAGACCCAGTACTTC
16	few	TRBV7-8	TRBJ2-1	TRBD2	CASSLQRGSTYNEQFF	TGTGCCAGCAGCTTACAGCGCGGGAGTACGTACAATGAGCAGTTCTTC
14	NA	TRBV7-2	TRBJ1-4	NA	CASSFGRLNEKLFF	TGTGCCAGCAGCTTTGGCAGGCTTAATGAAAAACTGTTTTTT
14	few	TRBV5-8	TRBJ1-1	NA	CASSRQFMNTEAFF	TGTGCCAGCAGCCGACAGTTCATGAACACTGAAGCTTTCTTT
17	NA	TRBV11-2	TRBJ2-1	TRBD1	CASSFAIGTGFFNEQFF	TGTGCCAGCAGCTTTGCCATCGGGACAGGTTTTTTTAATGAGCAGTTCTTC
15	NA	TRBV6-1	TRBJ1-2	NA	CASSEALGGFDGYTF	TGTGCCAGCAGTGAAGCGCTCGGAGGGTTTGATGGCTACACCTTC
15	NA	TRBV7-2	TRBJ1-1	NA	CASSLFSEMNTEAFF	TGTGCCAGCAGCTTATTCTCAGAAATGAACACTGAAGCTTTCTTT
13	once	TRBV18	TRBJ2-7	NA	CASSPDSLSEQYF	TGTGCCAGCTCACCAGACAGTCTTAGCGAGCAGTACTTC
15	NA	TRBV6-1	TRBJ1-5	NA	CASSAGSAGNQPQHF	TGTGCCAGCAGTGCGGGGTCTGCCGGCAATCAGCCCCAGCATTTT
12	NA	TRBV27	TRBJ2-7	NA	CASRNRAYEQYF	TGTGCCAGCAGGAACAGAGCTTACGAGCAGTACTTC
16	NA	TRBV10-1	TRBJ2-7	TRBD1	CASSESGTGASYEQYF	TGCGCCAGCAGTGAGTCGGGGACAGGGGCCTCCTACGAGCAGTACTTC
14	NA	TRBV5-8	TRBJ1-2	TRBD1	CASSLANRGYGYTF	TGTGCCAGCAGCTTGGCCAACAGGGGTTATGGCTACACCTTC
16	NA	TRBV9	TRBJ2-3	TRBD2	CASSLGPGEGTNTQYF	TGTGCCAGCAGCCTGGGGCCCGGGGAGGGCACGAATACGCAGTATTTT
18	NA	TRBV21-1	TRBJ2-6	NA	CASILPLGGRSGANVLTF	TGTGCCAGCATCCTTCCATTAGGGGGACGATCTGGGGCCAACGTCCTGACTTTC
15	NA	TRBV4-3	TRBJ2-5	TRBD2	CASSQDRGGGGTQYF	TGCGCCAGCAGCCAAGATAGGGGCGGGGGGGGGACCCAGTACTTC
13	NA	TRBV6-1	TRBJ2-7	TRBD1	CASSGTGGYEQYF	TGTGCCAGCAGCGGGACAGGGGGGTACGAGCAGTACTTC
13	NA	TRBV25-1	TRBJ1-2	NA	CASSETGRGGYTF	TGTGCCAGCAGTGAAACGGGGCGGGGTGGCTACACCTTC
16	NA	TRBV6-5	TRBJ2-1	TRBD2	CASSYWGTSGINEQFF	TGTGCCAGCAGTTACTGGGGGACTAGCGGGATTAATGAGCAGTTCTTC
13	NA	TRBV5-1	TRBJ2-3	TRBD1	CASRTGGQDTQYF	TGCGCCAGCCGGACAGGGGGCCAAGATACGCAGTATTTT
15	NA	TRBV6-5	TRBJ2-3	TRBD2	CASRSGVAGADTQYF	TGTGCCAGCAGGTCGGGGGTAGCGGGGGCAGATACGCAGTATTTT
16	NA	TRBV18	TRBJ2-7	TRBD1	CASSPSPGTGTYEQYF	TGTGCCAGCTCACCCTCCCCCGGGACAGGAACTTACGAGCAGTACTTC
15	NA	TRBV13	TRBJ2-2	NA	CASSLGLTNTGELFF	TGTGCCAGCAGCTTAGGACTTACGAACACCGGGGAGCTGTTTTTT
15	once	TRBV7-2	TRBJ2-7	TRBD2	CASSSAGAVTYEQYF	TGTGCCAGCAGCTCAGCGGGGGCCGTCACCTACGAGCAGTACTTC
16	NA	TRBV4-1	TRBJ2-1	TRBD2	CASSPLIAGSYNEQFF	TGCGCCAGCAGCCCGCTAATAGCGGGGTCCTACAATGAGCAGTTCTTC
13	NA	TRBV7-6	TRBJ1-5	NA	CASSFAGFQPQHF	TGTGCCAGCAGCTTTGCCGGGTTTCAGCCCCAGCATTTT
17	NA	TRBV7-2	TRBJ2-2	NA	CASSLLAGGMNTGELFF	TGTGCCAGCAGCTTATTAGCTGGAGGGATGAACACCGGGGAGCTGTTTTTT
14	NA	TRBV19	TRBJ2-7	NA	CASSKGDQLYEQYF	TGTGCCAGTAGCAAGGGGGACCAGCTCTACGAGCAGTACTTC
15	few	TRBV5-1	TRBJ1-2	NA	CASSFSAGLHYGYTF	TGCGCCAGCAGCTTCTCTGCAGGGTTACACTATGGCTACACCTTC
15	few	TRBV19	TRBJ2-5	TRBD2	CASSPLAGGEETQYF	TGTGCCAGTAGTCCACTAGCGGGGGGGGAAGAGACCCAGTACTTC
14	NA	TRBV10-3	TRBJ2-7	TRBD1	CAISDLQGSHEQYF	TGTGCCATCAGTGACCTACAGGGGAGCCACGAGCAGTACTTC
12	NA	TRBV7-9	TRBJ1-1	NA	CSSSLDSTEAFF	TGTTCCAGCAGCCTGGACAGCACTGAAGCTTTCTTT
15	few	TRBV7-2	TRBJ1-2	TRBD1	CASSLENRGSGGYTF	TGTGCCAGCAGCTTAGAGAACAGGGGTTCTGGTGGCTACACCTTC
16	NA	TRBV7-8	TRBJ2-7	TRBD1	CASSVGGGQGSYEQYF	TGTGCCAGCAGCGTTGGGGGGGGACAGGGATCCTACGAGCAGTACTTC
13	few	TRBV28	TRBJ1-1	NA	CASSLWQGTEAFF	TGTGCCAGCAGTTTATGGCAGGGGACTGAAGCTTTCTTT
15	NA	TRBV6-6	TRBJ1-2	TRBD1	CASSTTSTGGLGYTF	TGTGCCAGCAGCACTACGAGTACAGGGGGTTTGGGCTACACCTTC
15	NA	TRBV2	TRBJ2-1	TRBD2	CASNPTSGAYNEQFF	TGTGCCAGCAACCCTACTAGCGGTGCCTACAATGAGCAGTTCTTC
16	NA	TRBV14	TRBJ2-3	NA	CASSQVMGESTDTQYF	TGTGCCAGCAGCCAAGTGATGGGAGAAAGCACAGATACGCAGTATTTT
14	NA	TRBV5-1	TRBJ2-1	TRBD2	CASSGGLAETEQFF	TGCGCCAGCAGCGGGGGACTAGCGGAGACTGAGCAGTTCTTC
18	NA	TRBV5-6	TRBJ2-1	TRBD2	CASSQLGSPGGSYNEQFF	TGTGCCAGCAGCCAATTGGGGTCTCCGGGAGGCTCCTACAATGAGCAGTTCTTC
14	few	TRBV4-3	TRBJ1-1	NA	CASSQVGRGTEAFF	TGCGCCAGCAGCCAAGTCGGGCGAGGGACTGAAGCTTTCTTT
14	NA	TRBV4-1	TRBJ1-2	TRBD1	CASSPNQGAYGYTF	TGCGCCAGCAGCCCGAACCAGGGGGCCTATGGCTACACCTTC
13	NA	TRBV7-9	TRBJ2-7	NA	CASSYSRAYEQYF	TGTGCCAGCAGTTACAGCAGGGCCTACGAGCAGTACTTC
15	NA	TRBV6-5	TRBJ2-7	TRBD1	CASSFSGQNLYEQYF	TGTGCCAGCAGTTTTTCGGGACAGAACCTATACGAGCAGTACTTC
12	NA	TRBV13	TRBJ2-7	NA	CASSLQTYEQYF	TGTGCCAGCAGCTTACAGACCTACGAGCAGTACTTC
15	once	TRBV5-1	TRBJ2-1	NA	CASSLAPEAGYEQFF	TGCGCCAGCAGCTTGGCTCCTGAAGCAGGATATGAGCAGTTCTTC
14	NA	TRBV9	TRBJ1-2	NA	CASSPEWGAGGYTF	TGTGCCAGCAGCCCGGAGTGGGGAGCAGGAGGCTACACCTTC
16	NA	TRBV27	TRBJ1-3	NA	CASSAHGQGSGNTIYF	TGTGCCAGCAGTGCCCATGGCCAGGGGTCTGGAAACACCATATATTTT
15	NA	TRBV19	TRBJ1-2	TRBD1	CASSTEQGGLYGYTF	TGTGCCAGTAGTACTGAACAGGGGGGCCTCTATGGCTACACCTTC
12	NA	TRBV12-5	TRBJ2-1	NA	CASGHQGYEQFF	TGTGCTAGTGGCCACCAGGGGTATGAGCAGTTCTTC
14	NA	TRBV7-2	TRBJ2-7	TRBD2	CASSLEWSGGTQYF	TGTGCCAGCAGCTTAGAATGGAGCGGGGGGACGCAGTACTTC
15	NA	TRBV28	TRBJ2-3	TRBD2	CASSLGGRGPDTQYF	TGTGCCAGCAGTTTGGGCGGGAGGGGGCCAGATACGCAGTATTTT
17	NA	TRBV9	TRBJ2-1	NA	CASSARLGRSSYNEQFF	TGTGCCAGCAGCGCCCGATTGGGGAGGAGCTCCTACAATGAGCAGTTCTTC
13	NA	TRBV5-1	TRBJ2-4	NA	CASSLTTGPIQYF	TGCGCCAGCAGCTTGACGACAGGCCCGATTCAGTACTTC